These 14 T cell receptor beta chains came from one sample sequenced in a study of CD8 T cells in Susac syndrome. cDNA came from approximately 0.5 to 1 ug RNA primed by random hexamers. MiXCR, applied by TCRdb to the immunoSEQ multiplex PCR reads, yields one record per CDR3 protein. The table shows around 200,000 distinct CDR3 sequences, with 80% to 95% occurring only once. Sequencing was performed on CD8+ T cells from PBMCs. Receptors originate from a human donor with multiple sclerosis.

The chain joins TRBV5-6 to TRBJ2-1; D may correspond to TRBD1 or TRBD2 (5 bases each). This CDR3 has 15 residues. The V and J ends lost 4 bases and 5 bases respectively, with 16 bases between them. Germline loops: CDR1 SGHDT, CDR2 YYEEEE. CDR3 amino acids: CASSGAVGSDNEQFF. The CDR3 bases are TGTGCCAGCAGCGGGGCCGTGGGTAGCGACAATGAGCAGTTCTTC.

This clonotype has a single count. The rearrangement uses TRBV12-3 or TRBV12-4 and TRBJ1-5, with D hard to call. The CDR3 extends over 15 amino acids. Trimming pared 3 bases from V and 0 bases from J, leaving 9 bases between. CDR3 loop: CASSLRRDSNQPQHF. Written as DNA, the CDR3 is TGTGCCAGCAGTTTGCGACGGGATAGCAATCAGCCCCAGCATTTT.

The chain joins TRBV27 to TRBJ1-2; a possible D gene is TRBD1 (5 bases). V was trimmed by 5 bases and J by 2 bases, leaving 9 bases between them. CDR1 and CDR2 (germline): MNHEY, SMNVEV (reference sequence). This CDR3 comprises 13 residues. The CDR3 DNA reads as TGTGCCAGCAGTCAGACAGTAAACTATGGCTACACCTTC. The encoded protein is CASSQTVNYGYTF.

The J gene is TRBJ2-5, the V gene TRBV7-8, with D tentatively TRBD1 (5 bases). Germline assignment: CDR1 SGHVS and CDR2 FQNEAQ. The CDR3 consists of 15 residues. V gave up 2 bases and J gave up 5 bases, with 15 bases separating them. The CDR3 DNA is TGTGCCAGCAGCTTACTTCGACAGAGAAGTGAGACCCAGTACTTC. This codes for CASSLLRQRSETQYF.

The CDR3 here is CASSRGVAGTSPRYTGELFF. DNA of the CDR3: TGTGCCAGCAGCCGGGGGGTTGCGGGTACAAGTCCTCGGTACACCGGGGAGCTGTTTTTT. The chain is built from TRBV7-3 and TRBJ2-2, with 7 bases matching TRBD2. The length of the CDR3 is 20 residues. Trimming removed 5 bases from V and 3 bases from J; junction bases left unmatched: 21. CDR1 and CDR2 from the germline V gene are SGHTA and FQGTGA.

This rearrangement joins TRBV23-1 to TRBJ2-4; D possibly corresponds to TRBD2 (5 bases). TRBV23-1 qualifies as an ORF whose function is uncertain. This CDR3 contains 16 residues. Trimming took off 3 bases at V and 3 bases at J, with 15 bases between the two ends. The CDR3, as DNA: TGCGCCAGCAGTCACCTTGAGGGTTACGGCAAAAACATTCAGTACTTC. Amino acids: CASSHLEGYGKNIQYF.

The chain employs TRBV2 and TRBJ2-2; a possible D gene is TRBD1 (5 bases). This CDR3 comprises 13 residues. The V and J ends lost 5 bases and 6 bases respectively, with 10 bases between them. Germline V gene data show CDR1 as SNHLY and CDR2 as FYNNEI. The CDR3 nucleotides are TGTGCCAGCAGTATTTCAGGGCCCGGGGAGCTGTTTTTT. Its protein product is CASSISGPGELFF.

V is TRBV12-3 or TRBV12-4 and J is TRBJ2-5; D may be TRBD2 (5 bases). Trimming cost V 6 bases and J 4 bases, with 9 bases left between them. The CDR3 is 12 amino acids. Here the CDR3 reads CASRGSPETQYF. For the CDR3, the DNA is TGTGCCAGCAGGGGGAGTCCAGAGACCCAGTACTTC.

The rearrangement uses TRBV7-9 and TRBJ1-1; no definite D call. Trimming stripped 5 bases from V and 0 bases from J, with 7 bases between. Looked up from germline, CDR1 is SEHNR and CDR2 is FQNEAQ (reference sequence). The CDR3 runs to 13 residues. CDR3 amino acids: CASSVEVNTEAFF. Written as DNA, the CDR3 is TGTGCCAGCAGCGTCGAGGTGAACACTGAAGCTTTCTTT.

This chain links TRBV29-1 with TRBJ2-7, with 8 bases that match TRBD2. Trimming at V came to 5 bases and at J to 3 bases, leaving 9 bases not matched to a gene. Germline CDR1 reads SQVTM; CDR2 reads ANQGSEA. This CDR3 is built from 14 residues. Here the CDR3 reads CSVSGGDAYYEQYF. CDR3 nucleotides: TGCAGCGTTTCGGGGGGGGACGCTTACTACGAGCAGTACTTC.

The gene calls are TRBV4-1 and TRBJ1-3; D possibly corresponds to TRBD1 (6 bases). Germline values: CDR1 MGHRA, CDR2 YSYEKL. V was trimmed by 0 bases and J by 1 base, leaving 19 bases between them. CDR3 length: 19 amino acids. CDR3 region: CASSQDWGPGSLSGNTIYF. Here the CDR3 DNA reads TGCGCCAGCAGCCAAGATTGGGGGCCAGGGTCTTTATCTGGAAACACCATATATTTT.

The CDR3 nucleotides read TGTGCCAGTAACACCGAGGGGGTGAACACTGAAGCTTTCTTT. Its translation: CASNTEGVNTEAFF. The chain carries TRBV9 and TRBJ1-1, with D possibly being TRBD1 (6 bases). V was clipped by 8 bases and J by 0 bases, with 14 bases between them. The germline CDR1 and CDR2 sequences are SGDLS and YYNGEE. This CDR3 contains 14 residues.

CDR3 region: CSVATSEGGPYGYTF. DNA for the CDR3: TGCAGCGTTGCAACCTCCGAGGGGGGTCCCTATGGCTACACCTTC. This sequence joins TRBV29-1 and TRBJ1-2; the D gene is possibly TRBD1 (6 bases). CDR3 length equals 15 residues. Looked up from germline, CDR1 is SQVTM and CDR2 is ANQGSEA. V gave up 4 bases and J gave up 4 bases, with 19 bases separating them.

The V gene is TRBV5-6, the J gene TRBJ2-5, with no clear D. Trimming cost V 4 bases and J 5 bases, with 9 bases left between them. The germline V gene encodes CDR1 SGHDT and CDR2 YYEEEE. This CDR3 region has 12 residues. Here the CDR3 DNA reads TGTGCCAGCAGCGTCGGATCGGAGACCCAGTACTTC. Amino acids: CASSVGSETQYF. The variable domain in full, completed from reference TRBV5-6 and TRBJ2-5, reads DAGVTQSPTHLIKTRGQQVTLRCSPKSGHDTVSWYQQALGQGPQFIFQYYEEEERQRGNFPDRFSGHQFPNYSSELNVNALLLGDSALYLCASSVGSETQYFGPGTRLLVL.